This entry describes one T cell receptor (beta chain). What it recognizes is unknown. This specimen belongs to a study of cytomegalovirus exposure and HLA in healthy donors. Study-wide findings and caveats: Across donors, sequencing depth was assumed by presence/absence analyses to be roughly uniform. There were some V segments, including TRBV6-2 and TRBV6-3, excluded as indistinguishable. Fewer N-insertions than the roughly 670-donor mean were reportedly shown by an Asian-associated ancestry cluster in a later analysis. Available immune exposure information was restricted to CMV serostatus only.

A multiplex PCR was run with 60 Vbeta primers and 13 Jbeta primers. The method was immunoSEQ multiplex PCR; TCRdb's version includes in-frame clones alone and lacks a portion of them. The sample contains 120,000 to 150,000 clones, over 70% of which appear only once. The CDR3 is made up of 16 amino acids. Looked up from germline, CDR1 is LGHNA and CDR2 is YNFKEQ. Between the trimmed V and J ends, which lost 4 bases and 7 bases, there was a span of 22 bases. The sequenced material came from PBMCs. The clonotype originates from a man aged 18 to 29 in good health and CMV-seronegative. This chain connects TRBV4-2 to TRBJ1-1; possible D gene TRBD1, 6 bases. For the CDR3, the DNA is TGTGCCAGCAGCCCACAGGGTATAATTTTCGGCGGTGAAGCTTTCTTT. This encodes CASSPQGIIFGGEAFF.